These 13 T cell receptor beta chains originate from one sample sequenced in a study of T cell responses to AZD1222 COVID-19 vaccine. Measured with immunoSEQ multiplex PCR; TCRdb has only the in-frame clones, and not every one. Among around 99,000 clones, 88% were seen once, and the ten largest hold 9.5% to 15%. Specimen: peripheral blood, collected on day 0 of MenACWY control vaccination. The receptor source for this set is an adult in good health.

A single count supports this clone. The genes are TRBV10-3 and TRBJ1-6, with 8 bases that match TRBD1. Germline V gene sequence: CDR1 ENHRY, CDR2 SYGVKD. After removal of 2 bases from V and 6 bases from J, the junction contained 9 bases not matched to a gene. The CDR3 has 17 residues. The CDR3 nucleotides are TGTGCCATCAGTGAGAGGAAACCCGGGACAGGTAATTCACCCCTCCACTTT. Protein sequence: CAISERKPGTGNSPLHF.

This clone was observed a handful of times. The rearrangement uses TRBV9 and TRBJ2-1; 12 nucleotides agree with TRBD1. CDR1 and CDR2 from the germline V gene are SGDLS and YYNGEE. The CDR3 length is 17 residues. The V gene end was trimmed by 4 bases and the J gene end by 7 bases; junction bases not matched to a gene: 12. CDR3 sequence (DNA): TGTGCCAGCAGCCGTACCCTCCCGGGACAGGGGGCGAATGAGCAGTTCTTC. It yields the protein CASSRTLPGQGANEQFF. Together with reference TRBV9 and TRBJ2-1, the CDR3 gives the full variable domain: DSGVTQTPKHLITATGQRVTLRCSPRSGDLSVYWYQQSLDQGLQFLIQYYNGEERAKGNILERFSAQQFPDLHSELNLSSLELGDSALYFCASSRTLPGQGANEQFFGPGTRLTVL.

This clone showed up just a few times. The CDR3 nucleotides read TGTGCCAGTAGTGCGACAGGCGGCAATCAGCCCCAGCATTTT. Translated, it gives CASSATGGNQPQHF. The gene calls are TRBV19 and TRBJ1-5; tentative D call: TRBD1 (6 bases). V lost 5 bases and J lost 2, with 10 bases in between. CDR1 LNHDA and CDR2 SQIVND come from the germline V gene (reference sequence). The CDR3 has 14 amino acids.

CDR3 sequence: CASSYRMTNTETQYF. The CDR3 region has the DNA TGTGCCAGCAGTTACCGTATGACCAACACGGAGACCCAGTACTTC. This chain connects TRBV6-5 to TRBJ2-5; unclear D gene. Trimming removed 2 bases at V and 5 bases at J, with 15 bases between. Germline CDR1 MNHEY, CDR2 SVGAGI. CDR3 length: 15 amino acids.

This rearrangement joins TRBV24-1 to TRBJ2-1; D is perhaps TRBD1 (6 bases). Germline-derived CDR1 and CDR2 are KGHDR and SFDVKD. The CDR3 is 12 amino acids. Between the trimmed V and J ends, which lost 5 bases and 7 bases, there was a span of 8 bases. The CDR3 coding sequence is TGTGCCACCAGTGTAGGGGGAAATGAGCAGTTCTTC. Protein product: CATSVGGNEQFF.

The chain recombines TRBV11-2 with TRBJ1-2; D is ambiguous. The germline CDR1 and CDR2 sequences are SGHAT and FQNNGV. With 2 bases removed from V and 4 bases from J, the gap between germline ends came to 8 bases. CDR3 size: 13 residues. The DNA for the CDR3 is TGTGCCAGCAGCTTAAGGACGGCCTATGGCTACACCTTC. Residues: CASSLRTAYGYTF.

Regarding this clone: This specimen includes other DNA sequences encoding the same CDR3. The chain employs TRBV7-6 and TRBJ1-5, with D unresolved. V was shortened by 1 base and J by 4 bases, with 11 bases between the two germline ends. The CDR3 consists of 15 residues. CDR1 and CDR2 (germline): SGHVS, FNYEAQ. The CDR3 bases are TGTGCCAGCAGCTTAGGGACGGCTGGTAATCAGCCCCAGCATTTT. It encodes CASSLGTAGNQPQHF.

The V and J genes are TRBV3-1 (or the pseudogene TRBV3-2) and TRBJ2-7; D gene uncertain. The V gene's germline CDR1 is LGHDT and CDR2 YNNKEL (reference sequence). Trimming took 1 base from V and 9 from J, leaving 13 bases between them. This CDR3 has 13 residues. This CDR3 is CASSQGYTVGQYF. In DNA form, the CDR3 reads TGTGCCAGCAGCCAAGGTTACACAGTTGGGCAGTACTTC.

The V and J genes are TRBV28 and TRBJ2-1; tentatively, D is TRBD2 (6 bases). The germline gives CDR1 MDHEN, CDR2 SYDVKM. Trimming took 6 bases from V and 5 from J, leaving 17 bases between them. There are 15 residues in the CDR3. CDR3 residues: CASRSPRESHNEQFF. The CDR3 nucleotides are TGTGCCAGCAGGTCGCCTCGGGAGTCCCACAATGAGCAGTTCTTC.

The V and J genes are TRBV6-5 and TRBJ1-1; D is perhaps TRBD1 (6 bases). The CDR3 is 14 amino acids. Germline values: CDR1 MNHEY, CDR2 SVGAGI. Trimming removed 3 bases at V and 4 bases at J, with 12 bases between. The CDR3 region is CASSYSGGGTEAFF. Here the CDR3 DNA reads TGTGCCAGCAGTTATTCGGGAGGGGGCACTGAAGCTTTCTTT.

The chain uses TRBV28 and TRBJ1-2; D not certain. Looked up from germline, CDR1 is MDHEN and CDR2 is SYDVKM. Between the trimmed V and J ends, which lost 6 bases and 4 bases, there was a span of 9 bases. This CDR3 spans 12 amino acids. CDR3 in DNA: TGTGCCAGCAGCGCCCTCGTCTATGGCTACACCTTC. As protein: CASSALVYGYTF.

CDR3 in DNA: TGTGCCAGCTCTCGTAAACAGGGGACTGAAGCTTTCTTT. Amino acid sequence: CASSRKQGTEAFF. The genes are TRBV18 and TRBJ1-1, with TRBD1 matching over 7 bases. V lost 6 bases and J lost 5; bases outside the gene matches: 6. CDR3 length equals 13 residues. The germline gives CDR1 KGHSH, CDR2 LQKENI.

This clone was detected only once. V usage is TRBV5-6 and J usage is TRBJ1-2; TRBD1 might be the D (5 bases). The CDR3 is 16 amino acids. The V gene's germline CDR1 is SGHDT and CDR2 YYEEEE. The V and J ends lost 4 bases and 7 bases respectively, with 23 bases between them. CDR3 nucleotide sequence: TGTGCCAGCAGCCGACCGCTCTCACCAGGGCCGCGTGGCTACACCTTC. As protein: CASSRPLSPGPRGYTF.